This T cell receptor (beta chain) was sequenced during a study of shared clonotypes between healthy human individuals (dated by TCRdb to 2019 to 2021). With regard to the full study: Three men and a couple of women, aged 18 to 49 years, made up the cohort. For each donor, three plates each were used for CD4 naive and CD4 memory, two plates were used for CD8 naive, and one plate was used for CD8 memory. Blood TCR repertoires of five healthy adults were deeply sequenced to estimate repertoire size and the extent of clonotype sharing between individuals. To increase sequencing depth and limit assay-specific biases, different laboratories used diverse techniques to prepare libraries and sequence TCR repertoires. Per donor, leukapheresis produced somewhere between about 0.9 and 9 billion PBMCs.

The CDR3 holds 18 amino acids from the cysteine to the phenylalanine. The only DNA kept is the CDR3, 54 bases in frame from the first base. Based on the germline V gene, the CDR1 and CDR2 sequences are MGHRA and YSYEKL. V drops 1 base and J drops 2 bases, leaving 19 bases in between. Concerning this clone: Its antigen is still unknown. No quality values exist for individual bases; no much larger clone is one base distant.

Using the deep immunoSEQ assay, multiplex PCR amplified TCR CDR3 regions from genomic DNA. Extracted genomic DNA from each cell subset was spread evenly across all wells of several immunoSEQ 96-well plates, with each plate serving as a replicate. For sorted subsets, about 210 ng of genomic DNA, equivalent to 25,000 to 35,000 T cell genomes, went into each replicate PCR. Purified libraries were measured with a Qubit 3.0 fluorometer, size-checked on a Bioanalyzer 2100, and measured again with the KAPA Library Quantification kit. Every immunoSEQ 96-well plate was sequenced on a dedicated single-read 150-cycle Illumina NextSeq 550 flow cell. In the paper's pipeline: The immunoSEQ output contained only junctional sequences without quality scores, so filtering could not match that applied to full-length reads. Sequences were annotated with PyIR, a Python wrapper for IgBLAST v1.9, and V/J genes and CDR3 were assigned using IMGT germline references. Any read was removed if the V/J assignment was weak (E-value above 1e-6), the CDR3 was missing, or the read contained stop codons, out-of-frame junctions, or ambiguous translated residues. V3J clonotypes were defined as sequences sharing the same inferred V gene, J gene, and CDR3 amino acid sequence. Percentage overlap between repertoires was computed as shared unique clonotypes divided by the size of the smaller repertoire. Repertoire richness was assessed with RTK rarefaction, the Chao1 estimator, and Recon v2.1 estimates of unobserved clonotypes. Generation probabilities for all TCRbeta clonotypes obtained by the gDNA method from a handful of donors were computed using OLGA. Here the immuneACCESS table is served through TCRdb, limited to in-frame sequences with V and J called. Missing clones are a known gap in these copies; in checked studies unresolved V genes cover under half, and the rest lacks a known reason. Clone size and the V and J calls come from that table; the DNA yielded D and trimming. This sample lists under 1,100,000 clones; around 78% were detected once. Roughly 0.57% of the sample goes to the ten largest clones.

Healthy HIV-negative adults with no recently reported acute infections or vaccinations were included as donors. Every donor was a Caucasian adult living in Nashville, Tennessee, USA. CD4+ T cells were enriched by magnetic negative selection, after which naive cells were positively selected on CD45RA and the negative fraction was taken as the memory subset. Blood was collected by leukapheresis, and PBMCs were isolated by Ficoll-Histopaque density gradient centrifugation and then cryopreserved in liquid nitrogen vapor phase. Analytical flow cytometry was used to check the purity and quantity of every magnetically sorted T cell population. Genomic DNA was isolated from each sorted fraction and quantified by UV absorbance on a Nanodrop 2000c. The research as a whole found: Pairwise subsampling indicated that sequencing depth was expected to affect the degree of clonotype sharing among donors. Even with the large sequencing depth, rarefaction of the sorted-subset datasets indicated that sequencing was incomplete. Larger estimated clonotype richness was generally found for naive subsets than for memory subsets. Because the study included a small number of donors, the genetic and exposure-history diversity represented was limited. Only blood was sampled, and tissue TCR repertoires likely differ from those in blood. Compared with non-shared clonotypes, clonotypes shared by all four sorted-subset donors had higher generation probabilities. Across a handful of donors, approximately 5% of naive CD4, roughly 3.5% of naive CD8, approximately 2.5% of memory CD4, and 0.4% to 0.45% of memory CD8 clonotypes were shared.

The chain is encoded by TRBV4-1 joined to TRBJ2-3, and TRBD1 may be the D gene, going by 5 matching bases. The specimen sequenced was memory CD4+ T cells from PBMCs. The sample's cell subset or site label, decoded: CD45RA-negative fraction. This clonotype was sampled from a man aged 18 to 30 in good health. Some clones in this sample may be carry-over from other donors' samples. The CDR3 protein is CASSQAVLGGAPTDTQYF. The DNA sequence is as follows: TGCGCCAGCAGCCAAGCCGTCCTTGGTGGGGCCCCCACAGATACGCAGTATTTT.